Listed here are 20 T cell receptor beta chains from one sample, sequenced in a study of blood T cells in healthy people across ages. Next came a second PCR, run for about 7 to 12 cycles, which used a sample-barcoded 5' primer along with a J-beta primer mix. TCRdb re-analysed the 5' RACE reads in MiXCR, keeping a single row per CDR3 protein. The sample carries approximately 800,000 distinct CDR3 sequences, 40% to 65% recorded once. Material: blood. The receptors stem from a man aged 80 or over in good health.

The chain recombines TRBV29-1 with TRBJ2-7, with D possibly matching TRBD1 (5 bases). V lost 3 bases and J lost 0, with 15 bases in between. The CDR3 spans 15 residues. Germline assignment: CDR1 SQVTM and CDR2 ANQGSEA. CDR3 sequence: CSVEVYRRLSYEQYF. CDR3 DNA: TGCAGCGTTGAGGTGTACAGGCGCCTCTCCTACGAGCAGTACTTC.

The chain combines TRBV28 with TRBJ1-5; D uncertain. Germline V gives CDR1 MDHEN, CDR2 SYDVKM. The CDR3 is 13 residues long. V was clipped by 6 bases and J by 5 bases, with 11 bases between them. The chain's CDR3 is CASRGRRYQPQHF. The CDR3 coding sequence is TGTGCCAGCAGAGGCAGAAGGTATCAGCCCCAGCATTTT.

This clonotype showed up just a few times. The chain has TRBV20-1 and TRBJ2-3, with D possibly being TRBD1 (6 bases). Germline loops: CDR1 DFQATT, CDR2 SNEGSKA (reference sequence). Trimming removed 0 bases at V and 0 bases at J, with 13 bases between. The CDR3 runs to 16 residues. The DNA of the CDR3 is TGCAGTGCTAGAGATCTCTCAGGGGTCAGCACAGATACGCAGTATTTT. Translated, it gives CSARDLSGVSTDTQYF.

The rearrangement joins TRBV5-1 to TRBJ2-7; D assignment may be TRBD1 or TRBD2 (5 bases each). Germline-derived CDR1 and CDR2 are SGHRS and YFSETQ. The CDR3 runs 14 residues. V was pared by 2 bases and J by 3 bases, with 12 bases between. The chain's CDR3 is CASSLSGDLYEQYF. The CDR3, as DNA: TGCGCCAGCAGCTTAAGTGGGGACCTCTACGAGCAGTACTTC.

The chain links TRBV28 to TRBJ2-3; 8 nucleotides agree with TRBD2. The CDR3 runs 16 residues. V lost 4 bases, J lost 14 bases, and 20 bases stayed unmatched. The V gene's germline CDR1 is MDHEN and CDR2 SYDVKM. Here the CDR3 reads CASSSRGGLDHRYAYF. The CDR3 DNA is TGTGCCAGCAGTTCACGGGGGGGACTAGATCACAGATACGCGTATTTT. The full variable domain, with the rest looked up from reference TRBV28 and TRBJ2-3, is DVKVTQSSRYLVKRTGEKVFLECVQDMDHENMFWYRQDPGLGLRLIYFSYDVKMKEKGDIPEGYSVSREKKERFSLILESASTNQTSMYLCASSSRGGLDHRYAYFGPGTRLTVL.

The chain carries TRBV6-6 and TRBJ1-2, with 7 bases identical to TRBD1. The CDR3 is 15 residues long. V gave up 8 bases and J gave up 0 bases; unmatched junction bases: 9. Germline V CDR1 and CDR2: MNHNY, SVGAGI (reference sequence). The CDR3 bases are TGTGCCAGCTGGCGCAGGACAGGCTCTAACTATGGCTACACCTTC. This sequence encodes CASWRRTGSNYGYTF.

The V gene is TRBV5-1, the J gene TRBJ1-4; 8 nucleotides align to TRBD1. The V gene end was trimmed by 3 bases and the J gene end by 2 bases; junction bases not matched to a gene: 3. In germline, CDR1 is SGHRS, CDR2 YFSETQ. This CDR3 region has 15 residues. The CDR3 reads CASSSWTGTNEKLFF. In DNA form, the CDR3 reads TGCGCCAGCAGCTCGTGGACAGGGACTAATGAAAAACTGTTTTTT.

The chain joins TRBV4-1 to TRBJ2-1; 14 nucleotides agree with TRBD2. V lost 4 bases and J lost 5; bases outside the gene matches: 16. The CDR3 totals 20 residues. In germline, CDR1 is MGHRA, CDR2 YSYEKL. CDR3 in amino acids: CASSRASGTSGRGPNNEQFF. The DNA for the CDR3 is TGCGCCAGCAGCCGCGCCTCCGGGACTAGCGGGAGAGGGCCAAACAATGAGCAGTTCTTC.

This clonotype appeared a few times. CDR3 sequence: CASSYPGGSYEQYF. As DNA, the CDR3 is TGTGCCAGCAGTTACCCTGGGGGGTCCTACGAGCAGTACTTC. The V gene is TRBV6-6, the J gene TRBJ2-4; the D gene is possibly TRBD2 (6 bases). Matching the DNA end better, TRBJ2-7 makes the J call doubtful. The CDR3 sequence is 14 residues long. Germline V gives CDR1 MNHNY, CDR2 SVGAGI (reference sequence).

The rearrangement uses TRBV27 and TRBJ2-3; TRBD2 aligns across 12 bases. Germline-derived CDR1 and CDR2 are MNHEY and SMNVEV (reference sequence). With V trimmed by 5 bases and J by 14 bases, 20 bases remained unmatched. CDR3 size: 17 residues. The CDR3 region has the DNA TGTGCCAGCAGTAAAGGGGAGACTAGCGGGAGTCTGCGATACGCGTATTTT. Translating gives CASSKGETSGSLRYAYF.

This clonotype was detected only a few times. V usage is TRBV20-1 and J usage is TRBJ2-1; 9 positions match TRBD2. J lost 7 bases, V lost 1 base, and 8 bases had no gene match. The CDR3 totals 15 residues. Germline loops: CDR1 DFQATT, CDR2 SNEGSKA (reference sequence). The CDR3 here is CSARVAGGPWNEQFF. For the CDR3, the DNA is TGCAGTGCTAGAGTGGCGGGAGGGCCATGGAATGAGCAGTTCTTC.

This clonotype was found a few times. The chain links TRBV6-2 or TRBV6-3 to TRBJ1-5; no firm D call. The germline V gene encodes CDR1 MNHEY and CDR2 SVGEGT. The CDR3 runs 12 residues. V lost 8 bases and J 2 bases, leaving 7 bases between the germline ends. The CDR3 here is CASRTGNQPQHF. For the CDR3, the DNA is TGTGCCAGCCGGACGGGCAATCAGCCCCAGCATTTT.

The count of this clonotype is one. The chain couples TRBV20-1 to TRBJ2-1; no reliable D call. Germline loops: CDR1 DFQATT, CDR2 SNEGSKA (reference sequence). The CDR3 extends over 14 amino acids. With 1 base removed from V and 0 bases from J, the gap between germline ends came to 7 bases. The CDR3 region is CSARVYSSYNEQFF. As DNA, the CDR3 is TGCAGTGCTAGAGTTTACTCCTCCTACAATGAGCAGTTCTTC.

V usage is TRBV20-1 and J usage is TRBJ2-4; 7 bases match TRBD2. Germline lookup yields CDR1 DFQATT and CDR2 SNEGSKA (reference sequence). This CDR3 is built from 16 residues. V shed 1 base, J shed 0 bases, and the junction held 6 bases outside the gene matches. This CDR3 reads CSARVWGGVAKNIQYF. CDR3 nucleotides: TGCAGTGCTAGAGTTTGGGGAGGGGTAGCCAAAAACATTCAGTACTTC.

The J gene is TRBJ1-2, the V gene TRBV5-1; TRBD1 is a possible D gene (5 bases). Germline V gene sequence: CDR1 SGHRS, CDR2 YFSETQ. The CDR3 has 14 residues. V gave up 4 bases and J gave up 3 bases, with 13 bases separating them. The CDR3 bases are TGCGCCAGCAGCCGGGGGTGGCCAGACTATGGCTACACCTTC. Its protein product is CASSRGWPDYGYTF. Together with reference TRBV5-1 and TRBJ1-2, the CDR3 gives the full variable domain: KAGVTQTPRYLIKTRGQQVTLSCSPISGHRSVSWYQQTPGQGLQFLFEYFSETQRNKGNFPGRFSGRQFSNSRSEMNVSTLELGDSALYLCASSRGWPDYGYTFGSGTRLTVV.

The chain recombines TRBV7-2 with TRBJ2-7, with 7 positions matching TRBD2. This CDR3 has 15 residues. Germline CDR1 reads SGHTA; CDR2 reads FQGNSA. With V trimmed by 1 base and J by 2 bases, 5 bases remained unmatched. The CDR3 protein is CASSLGGSKPYEQYF. Written as DNA, the CDR3 is TGTGCCAGCAGCTTAGGCGGGAGTAAGCCCTACGAGCAGTACTTC.

This clonotype was observed many times. V usage is TRBV5-5 and J usage is TRBJ2-3, with TRBD2 identical over 8 bases. The CDR3 has 15 amino acids. Germline V lookup: CDR1 SGHKS, CDR2 YYEKEE (reference sequence). J was trimmed by 3 bases and V by 5 bases; bases with no gene match: 8. The CDR3 protein is CASSLGGGRTDTQYF. The CDR3, as DNA: TGTGCCAGCAGTCTGGGAGGCGGGAGGACAGATACGCAGTATTTT.

The chain is built from TRBV6-1 and TRBJ1-2, with D perhaps TRBD1 (5 bases). V was clipped by 1 base and J by 8 bases, with 17 bases between them. This CDR3 has 15 residues. Germline V gene lookup returns CDR1 MNHNS and CDR2 SASEGT. As DNA, the CDR3 is TGTGCCAGCAGTGAAGGGTTTCAGGGTCTATTGGGCTACACCTTC. Its protein is CASSEGFQGLLGYTF.

The V and J genes are TRBV18 and TRBJ2-3; D tentatively reads TRBD1 or TRBD2 (6 bases each). Germline CDR1 KGHSH, CDR2 LQKENI. Trimming pared 3 bases from V and 14 bases from J, leaving 18 bases between. The CDR3 has 13 amino acids. Written as DNA, the CDR3 is TGTGCCAGCTCACCTCTAGCCCAGCCGGGGGCGTATTTT. Translation gives CASSPLAQPGAYF. The entire variable domain, with the rest obtained from reference TRBV18 and TRBJ2-3, is as follows: NAGVMQNPRHLVRRRGQEARLRCSPMKGHSHVYWYRQLPEEGLKFMVYLQKENIIDESGMPKERFSAEFPKEGPSILRIQQVVRGDSAAYFCASSPLAQPGAYFGPGTRLTVL.

The genes are TRBV5-1 and TRBJ2-1; D gene uncertain. Germline V CDR1 and CDR2: SGHRS, YFSETQ. V lost 4 bases to trimming and J lost 4 bases, with 12 bases between them. The CDR3 totals 14 residues. The CDR3 region is CASSPTMGYNEQFF. The CDR3 bases are TGCGCCAGCAGCCCTACTATGGGATACAATGAGCAGTTCTTC.